Listed here are 20 T cell receptor beta chains from one sample, sequenced in a study of blood T cell repertoires in COVID-19. Some clones are missing from TCRdb's copy, which holds only in-frame ones; the method was immunoSEQ multiplex PCR. The table lists some 200,000 clones, roughly four fifths of them singletons. Sequencing used peripheral blood. These receptors were collected from a woman older than 75 with COVID-19, enrolled during active disease.

The rearrangement links TRBV9 to TRBJ1-1; 8 bases agree with TRBD1. V was clipped by 0 bases and J by 0 bases; unmatched bases: 10. CDR1 and CDR2 (germline): SGDLS, YYNGEE. The CDR3 has 18 amino acids. DNA of the CDR3: TGTGCCAGCAGCGTAGAACCGGCCGGGACAGGACTGAACACTGAAGCTTTCTTT. It is translated as CASSVEPAGTGLNTEAFF. Together with reference TRBV9 and TRBJ1-1, the CDR3 gives the full variable domain: DSGVTQTPKHLITATGQRVTLRCSPRSGDLSVYWYQQSLDQGLQFLIQYYNGEERAKGNILERFSAQQFPDLHSELNLSSLELGDSALYFCASSVEPAGTGLNTEAFFGQGTRLTVV.

The rearrangement links TRBV6-2 or TRBV6-3 to TRBJ2-1, with D perhaps matching TRBD1 (5 bases). The CDR3 extends over 17 amino acids. Per the germline V gene, CDR1 is MNHEY and CDR2 is SVGEGT. Trimming removed 0 bases at V and 0 bases at J, with 12 bases between. For the CDR3, the DNA is TGTGCCAGCAGTTACTCGATTCAGGGTCTCTCCTACAATGAGCAGTTCTTC. Translated, it gives CASSYSIQGLSYNEQFF.

The chain couples TRBV2 to TRBJ2-3; a possible D gene is TRBD2 (5 bases). The V end lost 5 bases, the J end lost 0 bases, and 15 bases lay between the germline ends. The CDR3 totals 16 residues. Per the germline V gene, CDR1 is SNHLY and CDR2 is FYNNEI. CDR3: CASSSRLQTSTDTQYF. The CDR3 bases are TGTGCCAGCAGTTCCCGACTACAAACTAGCACAGATACGCAGTATTTT.

This clone has just one count. The V gene is TRBV29-1, the J gene TRBJ1-2, with D possibly TRBD1 on 6 matching bases. Per the germline V gene, CDR1 is SQVTM and CDR2 is ANQGSEA. The CDR3 runs to 12 residues. Trimming took 6 bases from V and 1 from J, leaving 9 bases between them. CDR3 DNA sequence: TGCAGCGTGGGGGACATTAACTATGGCTACACCTTC. Its translation: CSVGDINYGYTF.

This clone was seen once. V usage is TRBV5-1 and J usage is TRBJ1-2; maybe TRBD1 (6 bases). The germline V and J ends were trimmed by 6 bases and 7 bases, with 25 bases remaining between them. The CDR3 totals 16 residues. Germline loops: CDR1 SGHRS, CDR2 YFSETQ. The CDR3 bases are TGCGCCAGCACCGTGTCCCCAGGGGCCTCAGGAAGTGGCTACACCTTC. Protein product: CASTVSPGASGSGYTF.

The chain recombines TRBV7-8 with TRBJ1-5; D is possibly TRBD1 (6 bases). The CDR3 spans 16 residues. The V and J ends lost 4 bases and 8 bases respectively, with 21 bases between them. The germline gives CDR1 SGHVS, CDR2 FQNEAQ. CDR3 residues: CASSSRGGQALEPQHF. The CDR3 nucleotides are TGTGCCAGCAGCTCCAGAGGGGGTCAGGCCTTGGAGCCCCAGCATTTT. Looking up the rest from reference TRBV7-8 and TRBJ1-5 gives the full variable domain: GAGVSQSPRYKVAKRGQDVALRCDPISGHVSLFWYQQALGQGPEFLTYFQNEAQLDKSGLPSDRFFAERPEGSVSTLKIQRTQQEDSAVYLCASSSRGGQALEPQHFGDGTRLSIL.

This rearrangement joins TRBV6-5 to TRBJ1-1, with no clear D. V dropped 0 bases and J dropped 5 bases, with 13 bases sitting between them. The germline gives CDR1 MNHEY, CDR2 SVGAGI. This CDR3 is 15 amino acids long. The CDR3 spells CASSYSPQTRTEAFF. The CDR3 coding sequence is TGTGCCAGCAGTTACTCGCCCCAGACTCGGACTGAAGCTTTCTTT.

V and J are TRBV7-2 and TRBJ1-2; D remains unclear. Trimming removed 5 bases at V and 8 bases at J, with 18 bases between. This CDR3 has 14 amino acids. Germline V gene lookup returns CDR1 SGHTA and CDR2 FQGNSA. The CDR3 here is CASSLQEDTGGYTF. DNA for the CDR3: TGTGCCAGCAGCCTCCAGGAGGATACCGGGGGCTACACCTTC.

The V gene is TRBV19, the J gene TRBJ1-6; D ambiguous. Germline CDR1 is LNHDA and CDR2 is SQIVND (reference sequence). CDR3 length equals 14 residues. Trimming shortened V by 7 bases and J by 0 bases, and 7 bases separated the two germline ends. The CDR3 DNA follows: TGTGCCAGTAACCCCGGCTCCTATAATTCACCCCTCCACTTT. Protein sequence: CASNPGSYNSPLHF. The variable domain in full, completed from reference TRBV19 and TRBJ1-6, reads DGGITQSPKYLFRKEGQNVTLSCEQNLNHDAMYWYRQDPGQGLRLIYYSQIVNDFQKGDIAEGYSVSREKKESFPLTVTSAQKNPTAFYLCASNPGSYNSPLHFGNGTRLTVT.

This clone was counted between two and nine times. V usage is TRBV7-9 and J usage is TRBJ2-3, with D possibly TRBD1 on 5 matching bases. The CDR3 has 13 residues. Germline V gene data show CDR1 as SEHNR and CDR2 as FQNEAQ (reference sequence). V shed 4 bases and J shed 8 bases, with 13 bases lying between them. The CDR3 nucleotides are TGTGCCAGCAGCTACCCCAGGGCTGGTACGCAGTATTTT. This sequence encodes CASSYPRAGTQYF.

The V gene is TRBV6-5, the J gene TRBJ1-1; D might be TRBD1 (5 bases). This CDR3 has 15 amino acids. With 4 bases removed from V and 0 bases from J, the gap between germline ends came to 12 bases. CDR1 and CDR2 (germline): MNHEY, SVGAGI. The CDR3 DNA sequence: TGTGCCAGCAGTTTGGGGCGTCGGTTGAACACTGAAGCTTTCTTT. Translated, it gives CASSLGRRLNTEAFF.

This clone was picked up a small number of times. This chain joins TRBV7-9 and TRBJ2-7; TRBD1 matches at 10 bases. The V gene end was trimmed by 5 bases and the J gene end by 3 bases; junction bases not matched to a gene: 7. Germline CDR1 SEHNR, CDR2 FQNEAQ (reference sequence). This CDR3 has 15 amino acids. This CDR3 is CASSSPGQGIYEQYF. The CDR3 DNA follows: TGTGCCAGCAGCAGCCCGGGACAGGGGATCTACGAGCAGTACTTC.

This chain links TRBV18 with TRBJ2-5; 7 bases fit TRBD1. The V gene's germline CDR1 is KGHSH and CDR2 LQKENI. This CDR3 has 14 amino acids. J lost 4 bases, V lost 6 bases, and 8 bases had no gene match. This CDR3 is CASSGTDTRETQYF. CDR3 bases: TGTGCCAGCTCTGGGACAGACACACGAGAGACCCAGTACTTC.

The chain uses TRBV6-5 and TRBJ1-1; D is possibly TRBD1 (6 bases). The CDR3 extends over 13 amino acids. Looked up from germline, CDR1 is MNHEY and CDR2 is SVGAGI. V was trimmed by 5 bases and J by 5 bases, leaving 12 bases between them. CDR3 nucleotide sequence: TGTGCCAGCAGTCCAACAGGGTGGACTGAAGCTTTCTTT. Its translation: CASSPTGWTEAFF.

This chain links TRBV3-1 (or the pseudogene TRBV3-2) with TRBJ1-5; D is ambiguous. CDR1 and CDR2 (germline): LGHDT, YNNKEL (reference sequence). This CDR3 has 13 residues. Trimming removed 5 bases at V and 9 bases at J, with 14 bases between. The CDR3 region is CASSGSIEGPQHF. The CDR3 bases are TGTGCCAGCAGCGGTAGTATAGAGGGGCCCCAGCATTTT.

V usage is TRBV29-1 and J usage is TRBJ1-1; D gene ambiguous. Deletions cut 6 bases from V and 4 bases from J, with 15 bases between. Looked up from germline, CDR1 is SQVTM and CDR2 is ANQGSEA. The CDR3 length is 13 residues. The CDR3 DNA is TGCAGCGTCTGGGGAGGCGGCGGCACTGAAGCTTTCTTT. Its protein is CSVWGGGGTEAFF.

The chain is built from TRBV5-4 and TRBJ2-2, with D perhaps TRBD2 (5 bases). CDR1 is SGHNT, CDR2 YYREEE, per germline (reference sequence). This CDR3 is 17 amino acids long. Trimming left V 3 bases short and J 7 bases short, with 22 bases between. This CDR3 is CASSSPLGGPGSGELFF. As DNA, the CDR3 is TGTGCCAGCAGCTCCCCTCTCGGTGGGCCGGGAAGCGGGGAGCTGTTTTTT.

The chain is built from TRBV18 and TRBJ1-4, with unresolved D. The length of the CDR3 is 14 residues. From germline, CDR1 is KGHSH and CDR2 LQKENI. The V end was cut by 1 base, the J end by 2 bases, with 5 bases between. CDR3 sequence: CASSPRETNEKLFF. The CDR3 nucleotides read TGTGCCAGCTCACCACGGGAGACTAATGAAAAACTGTTTTTT. Variable domain in full (rest from reference TRBV18 and TRBJ1-4): NAGVMQNPRHLVRRRGQEARLRCSPMKGHSHVYWYRQLPEEGLKFMVYLQKENIIDESGMPKERFSAEFPKEGPSILRIQQVVRGDSAAYFCASSPRETNEKLFFGSGTQLSVL.

This CDR3 is CASTRDSYYEQYF. The CDR3 DNA reads as TGTGCCAGCACCCGGGACTCGTACTACGAGCAGTACTTC. This chain links TRBV2 with TRBJ2-7; D is possibly TRBD2 (6 bases). CDR1 and CDR2 from the germline V gene are SNHLY and FYNNEI. The germline V and J ends were trimmed by 7 bases and 3 bases, with 13 bases remaining between them. The CDR3 contains 13 residues.

The chain couples TRBV3-1 (or the pseudogene TRBV3-2) to TRBJ1-2, with D unresolved. The CDR3 has 15 residues. Germline values: CDR1 LGHDT, CDR2 YNNKEL (reference sequence). V was shortened by 3 bases and J by 8 bases, with 19 bases between the two germline ends. In nucleotides, the CDR3 is TGTGCCAGCAGCCACCGCGAATCTTCAAGGGAGGGCTACACCTTC. Encoded protein: CASSHRESSREGYTF.